The 14 T cell receptor beta chains listed next were all sequenced from one sample in a study of blood T cells in healthy people across ages. The use of a sample-barcoded 5' primer and a J-beta primer mix characterized a second PCR of 7 to 11 cycles. TCRdb fed the 5' RACE reads into MiXCR, producing one record per CDR3 protein. The data hold under 750,000 distinct CDR3 sequences, with around half observed a single time. The sequenced sample consisted of blood. Receptor source: a man older than 75 in good health.

The chain joins TRBV30 to TRBJ1-2; no reliable D call. The CDR3 sequence is 14 residues long. V was trimmed by 0 bases and J by 2 bases, leaving 10 bases between them. Germline loops: CDR1 GTSNPN, CDR2 SVGIG (reference sequence). For the CDR3, the DNA is TGTGCCTGGAGTGTAGAGGAATCAAACTATGGCTACACCTTC. Translated: CAWSVEESNYGYTF.

A single count supports this clonotype. The genes are TRBV10-3 and TRBJ2-5, with 13 bases that match TRBD2. The CDR3 totals 14 residues. Germline trimming cut 6 bases from V and 11 bases from J; bases unmatched to any gene: 9. Germline V gives CDR1 ENHRY, CDR2 SYGVKD. Written as DNA, the CDR3 is TGTGCCATCAGCTCGACTAGCGGGAGGCCCTCGCAGTACTTC. It encodes CAISSTSGRPSQYF.

This clonotype came up once. This CDR3 is CASSLTPGLAGASSYNEQYF. The CDR3 DNA sequence: TGTGCCAGCAGCCTAACGCCGGGACTAGCGGGGGCAAGCTCCTACAATGAGCAGTACTTC. The chain couples TRBV3-1 to TRBJ2-1; 14 nucleotides agree with TRBD2. The last part of the DNA fits TRBJ2-7 better; the J call may be wrong. There are 20 residues in the CDR3. CDR1 is LGHDT and CDR2 is YNNKEL in the germline V gene (reference sequence).

This clonotype has just a few counts. The V gene is TRBV12-3 or TRBV12-4, the J gene TRBJ2-1; D uncertain. The CDR3 loop spans 15 amino acids. Trimming pared 5 bases from V and 2 bases from J, leaving 13 bases between. The CDR3 loop reads CASSATRPTYNEQFF. The CDR3 DNA follows: TGTGCCAGCAGTGCCACGAGACCCACCTACAATGAGCAGTTCTTC.

V is TRBV12-3 or TRBV12-4 and J is TRBJ1-4, with 8 bases that match TRBD1. This CDR3 region has 15 residues. V was pared by 5 bases and J by 7 bases, with 9 bases of the junction left unmatched. In DNA, the CDR3 is TGTGCCAGCAGTGGCTGGACAGGGTATCGTGAAAAACTGTTTTTT. Amino acids: CASSGWTGYREKLFF.

The chain links TRBV9 to TRBJ2-3; 7 bases fit TRBD2. This CDR3 has 14 amino acids. The germline V gene has CDR1 SGDLS and CDR2 YYNGEE. V dropped 6 bases and J dropped 8; count of bases not matched to a gene: 12. This CDR3 reads CASTQSGAAGTQYF. In DNA, the CDR3 is TGTGCCAGCACACAGAGCGGGGCGGCCGGTACGCAGTATTTT.

There are a few counts of this clonotype. This chain uses TRBV20-1 with TRBJ1-4; D not certain. CDR3 length equals 11 residues. Germline lookup yields CDR1 DFQATT and CDR2 SNEGSKA (reference sequence). The DNA for the CDR3 is TGCAGCACGCGGGCAGATGAAAAACTGTTTTTT. Translating it yields CSTRADEKLFF.

The CDR3 nucleotides read TGCGCCAGCAGCTTTATGGACAGCCAAAAGATCCAGTACTTC. Protein: CASSFMDSQKIQYF. The chain recombines TRBV5-1 with TRBJ2-5; D may be TRBD1 (6 bases). This CDR3 contains 14 residues. Trimming removed 2 bases at V and 10 bases at J, with 18 bases between. Germline V gene data show CDR1 as SGHRS and CDR2 as YFSETQ.

This chain connects TRBV20-1 to TRBJ2-3; D is perhaps TRBD1 or TRBD2 (5 bases each). The CDR3 is 13 amino acids. Germline V gene sequence: CDR1 DFQATT, CDR2 SNEGSKA (reference sequence). DNA of the CDR3: TGCGGTCTCGAGGGACGTGGCACAGATACGCAGTATTTT. Its protein product is CGLEGRGTDTQYF.

The chain links TRBV7-9 to TRBJ2-7; no definite D call. Trimming cost V 5 bases and J 3 bases, with 8 bases left between them. The length of the CDR3 is 12 residues. Germline V gene data show CDR1 as SEHNR and CDR2 as FQNEAQ (reference sequence). CDR3 sequence reads: CASSRQNYEQYF. CDR3 nucleotides: TGTGCCAGCAGCCGGCAGAACTACGAGCAGTACTTC.

The chain is built from TRBV7-9 and TRBJ2-7; D is unclear. V was cut by 2 bases and J by 2 bases, with 10 bases left in between. Germline V gene data show CDR1 as SEHNR and CDR2 as FQNEAQ (reference sequence). This CDR3 region has 14 residues. The DNA of the CDR3 is TGTGCCAGCAGCTTACTCAGCAGCACCTACGAGCAGTACTTC. Amino acid sequence: CASSLLSSTYEQYF.

The rearrangement joins TRBV7-9 to TRBJ1-2; D remains unclear. V lost 5 bases, J lost 8 bases, and 21 bases lay in between. CDR3 size: 15 residues. Germline assignment: CDR1 SEHNR and CDR2 FQNEAQ (reference sequence). The CDR3 loop reads CASSPQEGRIGGYTF. The DNA of the CDR3 is TGTGCCAGCAGCCCTCAGGAGGGCAGGATCGGGGGCTACACCTTC. The full variable domain, rest sourced from reference TRBV7-9 and TRBJ1-2, is DTGVSQNPRHKITKRGQNVTFRCDPISEHNRLYWYRQTLGQGPEFLTYFQNEAQLEKSRLLSDRFSAERPKGSFSTLEIQRTEQGDSAMYLCASSPQEGRIGGYTFGSGTRLTVV.

This clonotype was observed a few times. V and J are TRBV7-2 and TRBJ2-5; 9 bases fit TRBD2. The CDR3 extends over 16 amino acids. CDR1 and CDR2 (germline): SGHTA, FQGNSA. J lost 5 bases, V lost 1 base, and 8 bases had no gene match. The CDR3 coding sequence is TGTGCCAGCAGCTTAGTTTTGGCTAGCGGGGTTGAGACCCAGTACTTC. Protein sequence: CASSLVLASGVETQYF.

This sequence joins TRBV7-9 and TRBJ2-2; TRBD2 matches 8 bases. The germline V gene has CDR1 SEHNR and CDR2 FQNEAQ (reference sequence). Unmatched junction bases numbered 10, after V lost 5 bases and J lost 5 bases. The CDR3 sequence is 16 residues long. The DNA of the CDR3 is TGTGCCAGCAGCATAGGTAGCGGGACGGTGACCGGGGAGCTGTTTTTT. Protein product: CASSIGSGTVTGELFF.